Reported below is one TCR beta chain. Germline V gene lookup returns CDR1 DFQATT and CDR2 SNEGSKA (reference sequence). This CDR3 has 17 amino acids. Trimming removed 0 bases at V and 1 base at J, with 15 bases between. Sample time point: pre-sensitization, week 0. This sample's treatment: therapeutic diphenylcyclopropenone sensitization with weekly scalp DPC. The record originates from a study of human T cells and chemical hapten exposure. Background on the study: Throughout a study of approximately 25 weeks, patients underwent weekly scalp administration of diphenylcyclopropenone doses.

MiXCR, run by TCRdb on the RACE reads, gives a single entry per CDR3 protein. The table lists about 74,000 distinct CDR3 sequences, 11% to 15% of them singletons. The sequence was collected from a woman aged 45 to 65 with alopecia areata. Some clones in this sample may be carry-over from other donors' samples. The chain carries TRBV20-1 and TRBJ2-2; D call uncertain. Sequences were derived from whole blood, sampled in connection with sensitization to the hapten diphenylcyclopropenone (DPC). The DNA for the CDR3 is TGCAGTGCTAGAGACACCCTGGTAACGCGGAACACCGGGGAGCTGTTTTTT. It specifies CSARDTLVTRNTGELFF.